Detailed here is one T cell receptor (beta chain). RNA extraction was followed by reverse transcription into cDNA, which acted as the sequencing template. Using immunoSEQ multiplex PCR, the repertoire was profiled, and TCRdb retains in-frame clones only, with some absent. The table shows some 30,000 clones, with less than 65% occurring only once. This entry comes from a study of CD8+ T cells in alopecia areata. The CDR3 sequence is 14 residues long. The germline V and J ends were trimmed by 3 bases and 4 bases, with 12 bases remaining between them. CDR1 SGHRS and CDR2 YFSETQ come from the germline V gene.

The origin of this receptor is a human donor with alopecia areata. J is TRBJ2-3 and V is TRBV5-1; D is undetermined. The sample was NKG2D-high CD8+ T cells sorted from blood. The CDR3 loop is CASSSQTPADTQYF. In DNA, the CDR3 is TGCGCCAGCAGCTCACAGACTCCCGCAGATACGCAGTATTTT.